Detailed here is one T cell receptor (beta chain). No antigen is known for it. It has no much larger one-base neighbor in the sample; base qualities were not kept. The record originates from a study of immune evolution from preneoplasia to lung adenocarcinoma (dated by TCRdb to the early 2020s). In terms of the full investigation: HLA loss of heterozygosity was found in 7% of AIS, roughly 15% of MIA and under 40% of ADC lesions, and in no AAH lesions. A total of approximately 50 patients with pulmonary nodules who underwent surgical resection were included in the overall cohort. Sample size was based on specimen availability rather than a prior power calculation. TCR sequencing data were obtained from under 55 patients. Resected precursor lesions (AAH, AIS, MIA) and invasive adenocarcinomas were compared with paired morphologically normal lung tissue. The study combined immune gene expression, TCR sequencing and multiplex immunofluorescence to profile immune contexture across lung adenocarcinoma precursors and invasive adenocarcinoma. POLYSOLVER was used to infer Class I HLA alleles from exome data, while LOHHLA was used to detect allele-specific HLA loss. Whole exome sequencing and methylation data from the same cohort of nodules were integrated with the immune data. According to the study, about 100 samples were used for TCR sequencing.

As encoded in the germline V gene, CDR1 is LGHNA while CDR2 is YSLEER. Measured from the cysteine to the phenylalanine, the CDR3 is 16 residues long. Just the 48-base CDR3 DNA is kept, in frame starting at base 1. At the junction V is shortened by 1 base and J by 7 bases; bases outside the gene matches: 7. The paper's findings and limits, for the study overall: Normal lung had the highest top T cell clone frequencies, and these frequencies appeared to fall progressively from AAH through AIS, MIA and invasive adenocarcinoma. The findings rested on association rather than direct causation, and larger cohorts with long-term follow-up and longitudinal biopsies were considered necessary. T cell clonality was highest in KRAS-mutant nodules compared with EGFR-mutant or double wild-type lesions. Because all patients came from Japan and China, whether the findings apply to Western populations was uncertain. Clonality was highest in normal lung, while later-stage lesions appeared to have lower clonality but higher T cell density and diversity.

The patients had resection in Japan or China between the mid-2010s and the late 2010s. The histologic diagnosis of each case was independently confirmed on H&E slides by two lung cancer pathologists. For nucleic acid extraction, premalignant or tumor cells were enriched by macro-dissection following pathologic assessment. The AllPrep DNA/RNA FFPE Kit was used to isolate DNA from FFPE tissue. Using the immunoSEQ hsTCRbeta Kit, TCR beta CDR3 regions were sequenced from DNA. Per the original workflow: TCR sequencing data were analysed with the ImmunoSEQ Analyzer. T cell clonality was defined as 1 minus Pielou's evenness computed on productive rearrangements. To measure T cell diversity, the inverse Simpson index was applied to productive templates. T cell density was defined as TCR beta template counts normalized to usable DNA, with usable DNA estimated by amplifying and sequencing housekeeping genes. TCR metrics were compared across histologic stages using two-sided Kruskal-Wallis tests. TCRdb limited this immuneACCESS table to in-frame rearrangements with V and J called. A share of clones is missing; checked studies link under half to unresolved V genes, and the rest is unexplained. V and J calls and clone size follow that table, whereas D and trimming were derived from the DNA. The table for this sample lists about 5,600 clones; about 73% of them were counted only once. The top ten clones comprise 7.5% to 10% of the sample.

Recombination connected TRBV4-3 to TRBJ2-1; the junction holds 10 bases that match TRBD1. This receptor was taken from a person aged 60 to 80 with lung adenocarcinoma. The sample taken for sequencing was FFPE lung adenocarcinoma in situ tissue. The cell subset or site label for this specimen denotes: preinvasive adenocarcinoma in situ (AIS). For the CDR3, the sequence is CASSQVGGTGANEQFF. The DNA sequence is as follows: TGCGCCAGCAGCCAAGTTGGAGGGACAGGGGCGAATGAGCAGTTCTTC.